This passage covers 30 T cell receptor beta chains from one sample sequenced in a study of T-cell memory formation after mild COVID-19 (dated by TCRdb to the early 2020s). Libraries came from 5' RACE. The sequencer listed for this sample is Illumina NovaSeq 6000. TCRdb applied fastp at Q25 and MiXCR to the public reads, then kept only in-frame beta chains. Rows are unified per CDR3 protein, each entry keeping the most common DNA and genes. In all, the sample holds 300,000 to 400,000 distinct CDR3 sequences, and approximately 29% of those were seen once. Jointly, the top ten make up less than 15% of the sample. The specimen sequenced was PBMCs or a T cell subset sorted from them (not recorded which). The receptors were gathered from an adult woman who had mild COVID-19 (a few samples of this study predate the infection). The sample titles of this study are shuffled in the database, so cell type and time point are left out; the donor was told from shared clones.

This clonotype has more than one count but fewer than ten. V is TRBV5-1 and J is TRBJ1-4; D remains unclear. CDR1 and CDR2 from the germline V gene are SGHRS and YFSETQ. The V and J ends lost 4 bases and 8 bases respectively, with 21 bases between them. This CDR3 is 16 amino acids long. The CDR3 sequence is CASSVRPSGGREKLFF. The DNA for the CDR3 is TGCGCCAGCAGCGTTCGCCCTTCGGGAGGGCGAGAAAAACTGTTTTTT.

Ten or more counts support this clonotype. The J gene is TRBJ2-3, the V gene TRBV9, with 7 bases aligning to TRBD2. V was pared by 1 base and J by 3 bases, with 5 bases of the junction left unmatched. The CDR3 extends over 15 amino acids. Germline CDR1 SGDLS, CDR2 YYNGEE. CDR3 protein: CASSVWGGKTDTQYF. CDR3 sequence (DNA): TGTGCCAGCAGCGTATGGGGGGGGAAAACAGATACGCAGTATTTT.

This clonotype has just a few counts. V gene TRBV5-5 combines with J gene TRBJ1-5, with 8 bases fitting TRBD1. CDR1 and CDR2 from the germline V gene are SGHKS and YYEKEE (reference sequence). J gave up 5 bases and V 1 base, and 2 bases lay outside the gene matches. The CDR3 is 14 amino acids. In DNA form, the CDR3 reads TGTGCCAGCAGCTTGATGACAGGGGATCAGCCCCAGCATTTT. The encoded protein is CASSLMTGDQPQHF.

This clonotype has just a few counts. The V gene is TRBV7-2, the J gene TRBJ2-7; D is ambiguous. Germline-derived CDR1 and CDR2 are SGHTA and FQGNSA. The CDR3 loop spans 14 amino acids. V was trimmed by 5 bases and J by 3 bases, leaving 14 bases between them. CDR3 in amino acids: CASSPLQTHYEQYF. CDR3 bases: TGTGCCAGCAGCCCGCTTCAGACCCACTACGAGCAGTACTTC.

Remarks on this clonotype: A read error may account for a junction end that differs from germline. The CDR3 nucleotides read TGTGCCAGCAGCCGCCCCGGGGTCTACACTGAGCAGTTCTTC. Protein sequence: CASSRPGVYTEQFF. The chain uses TRBV12-3 or TRBV12-4 and TRBJ2-1, with D possibly TRBD2 on 5 matching bases. The CDR3 extends over 14 amino acids.

The chain recombines TRBV2 with TRBJ1-2, with 7 bases that match TRBD1. The V gene's germline CDR1 is SNHLY and CDR2 FYNNEI. J gave up 4 bases and V 2 bases, and 10 bases lay outside the gene matches. The CDR3 totals 16 residues. The CDR3 DNA reads as TGTGCCAGCAGTGAAACTGTAAACAGGGGAAGCTATGGCTACACCTTC. Protein product: CASSETVNRGSYGYTF.

The V gene is TRBV20-1, the J gene TRBJ1-2; D remains unclear. Germline V gives CDR1 DFQATT, CDR2 SNEGSKA (reference sequence). V lost 6 bases, J lost 0 bases, and 17 bases lay in between. The CDR3 consists of 15 residues. The CDR3: CSALPRERSNYGYTF. DNA of the CDR3: TGCAGTGCGTTACCTCGCGAAAGGTCTAACTATGGCTACACCTTC.

V is TRBV30 and J is TRBJ1-5; D is unresolved. The CDR3 runs to 13 residues. CDR1 is GTSNPN, CDR2 SVGIG, per germline (reference sequence). Between the trimmed V and J ends, which lost 3 bases and 0 bases, there was a span of 6 bases. CDR3 residues: CAWSPNSNQPQHF. The CDR3 nucleotides are TGTGCCTGGAGCCCCAATAGCAATCAGCCCCAGCATTTT.

The rearrangement joins TRBV20-1 to TRBJ1-1; D may be TRBD1 (5 bases). CDR3 length: 16 amino acids. Trimming took 1 base from V and 1 from J, leaving 16 bases between them. Per the germline V gene, CDR1 is DFQATT and CDR2 is SNEGSKA (reference sequence). CDR3 nucleotide sequence: TGCAGTGCTAGAGCGGGTGGCAGGGCCCCGAACACTGAAGCTTTCTTT. It encodes CSARAGGRAPNTEAFF.

This clonotype was seen once. The rearrangement joins TRBV24-1 to TRBJ2-2, with unresolved D. In germline, CDR1 is KGHDR, CDR2 SFDVKD. The CDR3 contains 17 residues. The V end was cut by 0 bases, the J end by 1 base, with 11 bases between. The CDR3, as DNA: TGTGCCACCAGTGATTTGTTTAGTCCAGGGAACACCGGGGAGCTGTTTTTT. This codes for CATSDLFSPGNTGELFF.

This chain uses TRBV2 with TRBJ1-5; possible D gene TRBD1, 6 bases. The CDR3 totals 14 residues. Germline V gene lookup returns CDR1 SNHLY and CDR2 FYNNEI. V shed 4 bases and J shed 7 bases, with 14 bases lying between them. Written as DNA, the CDR3 is TGTGCCAGCAGTGGCGGGCAGGGGTGGCAGCCCCAGCATTTT. Translation: CASSGGQGWQPQHF.

This chain connects TRBV20-1 to TRBJ2-1; 12 bases are shared with TRBD2. Germline V lookup: CDR1 DFQATT, CDR2 SNEGSKA (reference sequence). V lost 3 bases to trimming and J lost 5 bases; unmatched junction nucleotides: 8. The CDR3 runs 16 residues. CDR3 sequence reads: CSARPQLAGGHNEQFF. In nucleotides, the CDR3 is TGCAGTGCTAGGCCCCAACTAGCGGGAGGACACAATGAGCAGTTCTTC.

The V call is TRBV6-6, the J call TRBJ2-7; TRBD1 or TRBD2 may be the D gene (5 bases each). The V gene's germline CDR1 is MNHNY and CDR2 SVGAGI (reference sequence). Between the trimmed V and J ends, which lost 6 bases and 3 bases, there was a span of 15 bases. CDR3 size: 14 residues. The CDR3: CASRSGTEVYEQYF. DNA for the CDR3: TGTGCCAGCAGGTCCGGGACGGAGGTCTACGAGCAGTACTTC.

The V gene is TRBV20-1, the J gene TRBJ1-1, with no clear D. V lost 3 bases, J lost 1 base, and 12 bases lay in between. The CDR3 contains 14 residues. CDR1 DFQATT and CDR2 SNEGSKA come from the germline V gene (reference sequence). The CDR3 loop is CSASPTAWNTEAFF. The CDR3 DNA follows: TGCAGTGCTAGCCCCACAGCCTGGAACACTGAAGCTTTCTTT.

The chain uses TRBV4-1 and TRBJ1-1; D is perhaps TRBD1 (5 bases). This CDR3 has 15 residues. Trimming removed 2 bases at V and 3 bases at J, with 13 bases between. Germline loops: CDR1 MGHRA, CDR2 YSYEKL. This CDR3 is CASSQLREQDTEAFF. The CDR3 DNA reads as TGCGCCAGCAGCCAATTAAGAGAACAGGACACTGAAGCTTTCTTT.

This clonotype was seen more than once but under ten times. The V gene is TRBV6-2 or TRBV6-3, the J gene TRBJ1-2; 7 bases line up with TRBD1. Germline CDR1 MNHEY, CDR2 SVGEGT. CDR3 length equals 16 residues. Trimming removed 5 bases from V and 8 bases from J; junction bases left unmatched: 17. The CDR3 DNA follows: TGTGCCAGCAGTAAAAGCGCCCCTCCGGGACAGCGAGGCTACACCTTC. This codes for CASSKSAPPGQRGYTF.

This clonotype showed up just a few times. The CDR3 DNA is TGTGCCAGCAGTTTAGGTGGGGAGGTTGAAAATGAGCAGTTCTTC. It specifies CASSLGGEVENEQFF. The chain links TRBV12-3 or TRBV12-4 to TRBJ2-1; possibly TRBD2 for D (6 bases). The CDR3 covers 15 residues. V lost 1 base, J lost 7 bases, and 14 bases lay in between.

V usage is TRBV7-9 and J usage is TRBJ1-2; 9 nucleotides line up with TRBD1. This CDR3 contains 13 residues. Germline V CDR1 and CDR2: SEHNR, FQNEAQ (reference sequence). Trimming took 6 bases from V and 6 from J; bases not matched to a gene: 5. This CDR3 reads CASSFDRGDGYTF. The CDR3 nucleotides read TGTGCCAGCAGTTTCGACAGGGGGGATGGCTACACCTTC.

DNA for the CDR3: TGCGCCAGCAGCTTCTGGGGGACTAGCGGGGACGGCGGGGAGCTGTTTTTT. It codes for CASSFWGTSGDGGELFF. This chain joins TRBV5-1 and TRBJ2-2, with 13 bases matching TRBD2. This CDR3 is 17 amino acids long. V shed 2 bases and J 7 bases; nucleotides not matched to a gene: 8. The germline V gene encodes CDR1 SGHRS and CDR2 YFSETQ.

This clonotype has just a few counts. The chain employs TRBV28 and TRBJ1-5, with TRBD1 matching over 9 bases. The V and J ends lost 6 bases and 6 bases, in that order; junction bases with no gene match: 6. The CDR3 extends over 14 amino acids. The germline gives CDR1 MDHEN, CDR2 SYDVKM. This chain's CDR3 is CASRRGQGSQPQHF. CDR3 in DNA: TGTGCCAGCAGACGTGGACAGGGGAGTCAGCCCCAGCATTTT.

The chain combines TRBV7-6 with TRBJ2-3, with 11 bases matching TRBD2. This CDR3 has 17 amino acids. Germline trimming cut 3 bases from V and 2 bases from J; bases unmatched to any gene: 7. Germline CDR1 reads SGHVS; CDR2 reads FNYEAQ. The CDR3 nucleotides read TGTGCCAGCAGCTTTTTGACTAGCGGGGATTTCACAGATACGCAGTATTTT. Amino acids: CASSFLTSGDFTDTQYF.

The chain joins TRBV7-8 to TRBJ2-7; D not certain. This CDR3 region has 13 residues. Trimming removed 3 bases at V and 1 base at J, with 7 bases between. Germline lookup yields CDR1 SGHVS and CDR2 FQNEAQ. DNA for the CDR3: TGTGCCAGCAGCTTCGTCGTTTCCTACGAGCAGTACTTC. It codes for CASSFVVSYEQYF.

This clonotype was observed a few times. The CDR3 DNA reads as TGTGCCAGCAGCTCCATCCCACAGGGGATAGGCGAGCAGTACTTC. This translates into CASSSIPQGIGEQYF. V and J are TRBV7-9 and TRBJ2-7; 7 bases are a match to TRBD1. V was clipped by 4 bases and J by 6 bases; unmatched bases: 12. CDR3 length: 15 amino acids. Germline V gives CDR1 SEHNR, CDR2 FQNEAQ (reference sequence).

This clonotype was counted only a few times. The J gene is TRBJ2-3, the V gene TRBV10-2, with D unresolved. The CDR3 spans 14 residues. Trimming cost V 3 bases and J 6 bases, with 13 bases left between them. Germline V gives CDR1 WSHSY, CDR2 SAAADI. The DNA for the CDR3 is TGCGCCAGCAGTGAAGGTAGCTTAAGTGATACGCAGTATTTT. Translating gives CASSEGSLSDTQYF.

This clonotype was observed a few times. This chain links TRBV19 with TRBJ1-5, with TRBD1 identical over 12 bases. This CDR3 is 15 amino acids long. With 8 bases clipped from V and 7 bases from J, the junction kept 9 bases outside the gene matches. Germline-derived CDR1 and CDR2 are LNHDA and SQIVND (reference sequence). This CDR3 is CASAGTGGGEQPQHF. In nucleotides, the CDR3 is TGTGCCAGTGCCGGGACAGGGGGCGGAGAACAGCCCCAGCATTTT.

This chain uses TRBV7-4 with TRBJ1-2; D gene unclear. Germline CDR1 and CDR2: SGHVT and SQSDAQ. V dropped 4 bases and J dropped 1 base, with 13 bases sitting between them. The CDR3 loop spans 15 amino acids. CDR3: CASSSPLAHNYGYTF. The CDR3 nucleotides are TGTGCCAGCAGCTCCCCCCTGGCCCATAACTATGGCTACACCTTC.

This clonotype was seen more than once but under ten times. This chain connects TRBV3-1 to TRBJ1-1, with D possibly TRBD1 on 6 matching bases. Germline CDR1 and CDR2: LGHDT and YNNKEL (reference sequence). CDR3 length: 18 amino acids. Trimming stripped 1 base from V and 1 base from J, with 19 bases between. The CDR3 DNA is TGTGCCAGCAGCCAAGCCCCGAACAGGGAAGGTGCGAACACTGAAGCTTTCTTT. Translation gives CASSQAPNREGANTEAFF.

This CDR3 is CASSATGEGTEAFF. CDR3 DNA sequence: TGTGCCAGCAGCGCGACAGGGGAGGGCACTGAAGCTTTCTTT. The chain uses TRBV9 and TRBJ1-1, with 8 bases lining up with TRBD1. V lost 3 bases to trimming and J lost 4 bases; unmatched junction nucleotides: 5. The CDR3 length is 14 residues. Germline V CDR1 and CDR2: SGDLS, YYNGEE.

This clonotype occurred a few times. The chain uses TRBV15 and TRBJ1-4; 8 bases map to TRBD1. The V segment lost 6 bases and the J segment 5 bases; nucleotides outside the gene matches: 5. The CDR3 covers 14 residues. Germline V CDR1 and CDR2: LNHNV, YYDKDF (reference sequence). The CDR3 sequence: CATSPGQENEKLFF. DNA for the CDR3: TGTGCCACCAGTCCGGGACAGGAGAATGAAAAACTGTTTTTT.

This clonotype was found a few times. The V and J genes are TRBV20-1 and TRBJ1-2; no clear D gene. This CDR3 spans 10 amino acids. Germline CDR1 reads DFQATT; CDR2 reads SNEGSKA (reference sequence). Trimming cost V 5 bases and J 3 bases, with 4 bases left between them. The CDR3 DNA is TGCAGTGCTTTAGACTATGGCTACACCTTC. Amino acid sequence: CSALDYGYTF.